Below, 8 T cell receptor beta chains from the same sample are listed, as sequenced in a study of blood T cell repertoires in COVID-19. Profiled with immunoSEQ multiplex PCR; TCRdb holds only in-frame clones, not every one. Of approximately 190,000 clones in the sample, roughly four fifths were seen once. Sequenced: peripheral blood. These TCRs come from a young woman with acute or convalescent COVID-19.

The chain joins TRBV7-2 to TRBJ2-7, with 10 bases aligning to TRBD2. The CDR3 runs to 15 residues. Per the germline V gene, CDR1 is SGHTA and CDR2 is FQGNSA. The V segment lost 3 bases and the J segment 2 bases; nucleotides outside the gene matches: 4. The CDR3 sequence is CASSLVLAGAYEQYF. CDR3 bases: TGTGCCAGCAGCTTGGTCCTAGCGGGGGCCTACGAGCAGTACTTC.

This clone has only one observation. V and J are TRBV28 and TRBJ2-3; TRBD2 agrees at 11 bases. With V trimmed by 6 bases and J by 3 bases, 14 bases remained unmatched. There are 18 residues in the CDR3. The germline V gene has CDR1 MDHEN and CDR2 SYDVKM. The CDR3 coding sequence is TGTGCCAGCAGCTATTCTACTAGCGGGAGTTTCTTAACAGATACGCAGTATTTT. Amino acids: CASSYSTSGSFLTDTQYF.

The chain carries TRBV2 and TRBJ2-7; 8 nucleotides agree with TRBD2. Germline values: CDR1 SNHLY, CDR2 FYNNEI. The CDR3 totals 11 residues. Unmatched junction bases numbered 2, after V lost 4 bases and J lost 9 bases. The CDR3 protein is CASSGTSWQYF. CDR3 sequence (DNA): TGTGCCAGCAGTGGGACTAGCTGGCAGTACTTC.

This clone was recorded only once. This sequence joins TRBV4-3 and TRBJ2-1; D call uncertain. The CDR3 runs to 15 residues. The V end was cut by 0 bases, the J end by 2 bases, with 8 bases between. Germline V CDR1 and CDR2: LGHNA, YSLEER. The CDR3 sequence is CASSQDREAYNEQFF. DNA of the CDR3: TGCGCCAGCAGCCAAGACAGAGAGGCCTACAATGAGCAGTTCTTC.

The chain uses TRBV30 and TRBJ2-1; D remains ambiguous. Between the trimmed V and J ends, which lost 0 bases and 8 bases, there was a span of 5 bases. Germline V CDR1 and CDR2: GTSNPN, SVGIG (reference sequence). The CDR3 is 11 residues long. DNA of the CDR3: TGTGCCTGGAGTGTCACTGATGAGCAGTTCTTC. Translated: CAWSVTDEQFF.

The CDR3 loop reads CASSPGGPGTDTQYF. CDR3 nucleotide sequence: TGTGCCAGCAGCCCGGGGGGGCCCGGCACAGATACGCAGTATTTT. The V call is TRBV5-4, the J call TRBJ2-3; 8 nucleotides align to TRBD2. Germline V gene sequence: CDR1 SGHNT, CDR2 YYREEE (reference sequence). CDR3 length: 15 amino acids. Germline trimming cut 4 bases from V and 1 base from J; bases unmatched to any gene: 5.

This clone was counted many times. The rearrangement uses TRBV10-2 and TRBJ2-7, with no clear D. The germline V and J ends were trimmed by 3 bases and 0 bases, with 12 bases remaining between them. CDR1 is WSHSY, CDR2 SAAADI, per germline. The CDR3 totals 15 residues. CDR3 protein: CASSEHSTTSYEQYF. CDR3 DNA: TGCGCCAGCAGTGAACACTCTACTACCTCCTACGAGCAGTACTTC.

This clone appeared a few times. The CDR3 DNA sequence: TGTGCCAGCAGCTTCGGGGGGATGAACACTGAAGCTTTCTTT. Protein product: CASSFGGMNTEAFF. V usage is TRBV7-9 and J usage is TRBJ1-1, with D possibly being TRBD1 (5 bases). Germline-derived CDR1 and CDR2 are SEHNR and FQNEAQ (reference sequence). Trimming removed 3 bases at V and 0 bases at J, with 8 bases between. The CDR3 has 14 amino acids.